One sample yielded the 24 T cell receptor beta chains listed below, sequenced in a study of blood T cell repertoires in COVID-19. Assay used: immunoSEQ multiplex PCR; TCRdb lists only in-frame clones, some missing. The sample consists of 300,000 to 350,000 clones, around 87% of them appearing once. The material sequenced was peripheral blood. Receptor source: a woman between 50 and 59 years old with COVID-19, enrolled during active disease.

This chain connects TRBV19 to TRBJ1-4; tentative D call: TRBD1 (6 bases). CDR3 length equals 17 residues. Looked up from germline, CDR1 is LNHDA and CDR2 is SQIVND (reference sequence). With 7 bases removed from V and 5 bases from J, the gap between germline ends came to 23 bases. CDR3: CASKSLGETGKNEKLFF. The CDR3 DNA follows: TGTGCCAGTAAATCTCTCGGGGAGACAGGAAAAAATGAAAAACTGTTTTTT.

The V and J genes are TRBV5-8 and TRBJ2-2; 9 nucleotides align to TRBD2. The junction had 15 bases not matched to a gene; V was cut back by 1 base and J by 5 bases. Germline V lookup: CDR1 SGHTS, CDR2 YDEGEE. This CDR3 has 19 amino acids. In nucleotides, the CDR3 is TGTGCCAGCAGCTTGCCCCAAATAGATAGCGGGAGTAAGACCGGGGAGCTGTTTTTT. Translation: CASSLPQIDSGSKTGELFF.

The J gene is TRBJ2-3, the V gene TRBV7-2, with 12 bases that match TRBD2. The CDR3 has 16 amino acids. V was pared by 5 bases and J by 2 bases, with 5 bases of the junction left unmatched. From germline, CDR1 is SGHTA and CDR2 FQGNSA. Written as DNA, the CDR3 is TGTGCCAGCAGCCCTAGGACTAGCGGGACCACAGATACGCAGTATTTT. This encodes CASSPRTSGTTDTQYF.

J is TRBJ1-1 and V is TRBV10-3, with D perhaps matching TRBD1 (6 bases). The ends were cut back, 6 bases at V and 5 bases at J, with 13 bases in the middle. This CDR3 has 13 amino acids. Germline V gene data show CDR1 as ENHRY and CDR2 as SYGVKD. The CDR3 DNA reads as TGTGCCATCAGCCGAGGGGGGGAAACTGAAGCTTTCTTT. Its protein product is CAISRGGETEAFF.

This chain uses TRBV6-5 with TRBJ2-7, with 10 bases fitting TRBD1. The junction had 4 bases not matched to a gene; V was cut back by 2 bases and J by 6 bases. The CDR3 sequence is 14 residues long. Germline CDR1 reads MNHEY; CDR2 reads SVGAGI. The CDR3 spells CASSYGGQGSEQYF. The CDR3 nucleotides are TGTGCCAGCAGTTACGGGGGACAGGGGTCCGAGCAGTACTTC.

The genes are TRBV6-5 and TRBJ2-5; a weak D match, TRBD1 (5 bases). V was pared by 5 bases and J by 5 bases, with 12 bases between. There are 13 residues in the CDR3. CDR1 and CDR2 from the germline V gene are MNHEY and SVGAGI. The CDR3 coding sequence is TGTGCCAGCAGTACAGGTGCCCGGGAGACCCAGTACTTC. Protein: CASSTGARETQYF.

The rearrangement joins TRBV6-1 to TRBJ1-3; D unclear. The CDR3 sequence is 17 residues long. CDR1 is MNHNS, CDR2 SASEGT, per germline. The V end was cut by 1 base, the J end by 9 bases, with 22 bases between. The chain's CDR3 is CASSEELTAPRMGTIYF. In DNA form, the CDR3 reads TGTGCCAGCAGTGAAGAGTTAACGGCCCCCAGGATGGGCACCATATATTTT.

The rearrangement links TRBV6-2 or TRBV6-3 to TRBJ2-3; TRBD2 aligns across 11 bases. Unmatched junction bases numbered 16, after V lost 6 bases and J lost 5 bases. The CDR3 is 18 amino acids. Germline lookup yields CDR1 MNHEY and CDR2 SVGEGT. The CDR3 DNA is TGTGCCAGCAGCCCTAGCCCATTTATAGCGGGAGGGGAAGATACGCAGTATTTT. It translates to CASSPSPFIAGGEDTQYF.

This chain uses TRBV5-1 with TRBJ1-1; 9 bases match TRBD1. Trimming took 4 bases from V and 4 from J; bases not matched to a gene: 20. CDR3 length equals 19 residues. Germline V lookup: CDR1 SGHRS, CDR2 YFSETQ. CDR3 DNA sequence: TGCGCCAGCAGCCGGCGCCTCGGGACAGGGACGGTCGGAGGCACTGAAGCTTTCTTT. This sequence encodes CASSRRLGTGTVGGTEAFF.

This chain connects TRBV2 to TRBJ2-3; a weak D match, TRBD2 (7 bases). V dropped 6 bases and J dropped 0 bases, with 16 bases sitting between them. Germline V gene data show CDR1 as SNHLY and CDR2 as FYNNEI. This CDR3 is 16 amino acids long. CDR3 sequence reads: CASRGGLTPSTDTQYF. DNA for the CDR3: TGTGCCAGCAGGGGGGGGCTTACACCTAGCACAGATACGCAGTATTTT.

This rearrangement joins TRBV11-2 to TRBJ1-2; 7 nucleotides align to TRBD1. The junction had 10 bases not matched to a gene; V was cut back by 5 bases and J by 4 bases. CDR1 and CDR2 from the germline V gene are SGHAT and FQNNGV. The CDR3 has 15 amino acids. The CDR3 coding sequence is TGTGCCAGCAGCCCGGGACAGATACTAGGCTATGGCTACACCTTC. As protein: CASSPGQILGYGYTF.

This clone was observed once. The chain employs TRBV28 and TRBJ1-2, with a tentative D call TRBD1 (6 bases). The V gene's germline CDR1 is MDHEN and CDR2 SYDVKM. The CDR3 is made up of 13 amino acids. V was clipped by 7 bases and J by 5 bases, with 14 bases between them. The DNA for the CDR3 is TGTGCCAGCACCGCAGGACAGAAATATGGCTACACCTTC. Protein: CASTAGQKYGYTF.

The V call is TRBV30, the J call TRBJ1-6; D gene uncertain. Between the trimmed V and J ends, which lost 0 bases and 10 bases, there was a span of 10 bases. CDR1 GTSNPN and CDR2 SVGIG come from the germline V gene (reference sequence). The CDR3 extends over 13 amino acids. Here the CDR3 DNA reads TGTGCCTGGAGTGTCGGAGGGTACTCACCCCTCCACTTT. This gives the protein CAWSVGGYSPLHF.

The gene calls are TRBV7-3 and TRBJ2-2, with D possibly matching TRBD1 (5 bases). The V end lost 2 bases, the J end lost 5 bases, and 9 bases lay between the germline ends. Germline CDR1 SGHTA, CDR2 FQGTGA. The CDR3 consists of 14 residues. The CDR3 sequence is CASSLGPGTGELFF. The CDR3 DNA follows: TGTGCCAGCAGCTTAGGGCCAGGGACCGGGGAGCTGTTTTTT.

The chain uses TRBV19 and TRBJ2-4; 11 nucleotides match TRBD2. V dropped 1 base and J dropped 0; count of bases not matched to a gene: 17. Per the germline V gene, CDR1 is LNHDA and CDR2 is SQIVND (reference sequence). The CDR3 is 22 residues long. The CDR3 sequence is CASSIVGGGSGRASLAKNIQYF. CDR3 nucleotides: TGTGCCAGTAGTATAGTAGGTGGGGGTAGCGGGAGGGCCTCCCTAGCCAAAAACATTCAGTACTTC.

The J gene is TRBJ2-5, the V gene TRBV30; perhaps TRBD2 as D (5 bases). In germline, CDR1 is GTSNPN, CDR2 SVGIG (reference sequence). Trimming shortened V by 3 bases and J by 2 bases, and 19 bases separated the two germline ends. The CDR3 consists of 16 residues. CDR3: CAWRGRALRAQETQYF. CDR3 coding DNA: TGTGCCTGGAGAGGAAGGGCGCTGCGGGCTCAAGAGACCCAGTACTTC.

As to this clone: The germline gene is not matched at one end of the junction; a read error may be the cause. The rearrangement joins TRBV7-7 to TRBJ2-5; 12 bases are a match to TRBD1. Germline V lookup: CDR1 SSHAT, CDR2 FNYEAQ (reference sequence). The CDR3 loop spans 15 amino acids. For the CDR3, the DNA is TGTGCTAGCAGCTTAGGGACAGGGGGCCAAGGGACCCAGTACTTC. This translates into CASSLGTGGQGTQYF. Full variable domain (missing parts from reference TRBV7-7 and TRBJ2-5): GAGVSQSPRYKVTKRGQDVTLRCDPISSHATLYWYQQALGQGPEFLTYFNYEAQPDKSGLPSDRFSAERPEGSISTLTIQRTEQRDSAMYRCASSLGTGGQGTQYFGPGTRLLVL.

This sequence joins TRBV7-3 and TRBJ1-1, with TRBD1 as a possible D gene (5 bases). The CDR3 covers 16 residues. The V gene's germline CDR1 is SGHTA and CDR2 FQGTGA. Trimming cost V 0 bases and J 4 bases, with 15 bases left between them. The CDR3 is CASSLTNLPGGTEAFF. Written as DNA, the CDR3 is TGTGCCAGCAGCTTAACTAATCTACCCGGGGGCACTGAAGCTTTCTTT.

The chain joins TRBV15 to TRBJ1-5; 7 nucleotides line up with TRBD1. The V gene end was trimmed by 0 bases and the J gene end by 0 bases; junction bases not matched to a gene: 5. In germline, CDR1 is LNHNV, CDR2 YYDKDF (reference sequence). There are 17 residues in the CDR3. CDR3 sequence: CATSRDATGYSNQPQHF. CDR3 bases: TGTGCCACCAGCAGAGATGCGACAGGGTATAGCAATCAGCCCCAGCATTTT. The full variable domain, with the rest looked up from reference TRBV15 and TRBJ1-5, is DAMVIQNPRYQVTQFGKPVTLSCSQTLNHNVMYWYQQKSSQAPKLLFHYYDKDFNNEADTPDNFQSRRPNTSFCFLDIRSPGLGDTAMYLCATSRDATGYSNQPQHFGDGTRLSIL.

CDR3 sequence: CASSAGDSYNEQFF. CDR3 DNA: TGTGCCAGCAGCGCAGGGGACTCCTACAATGAGCAGTTCTTC. The chain carries TRBV7-9 and TRBJ2-1, with a weak D call TRBD1 (6 bases). Trimming removed 5 bases at V and 0 bases at J, with 8 bases between. The CDR3 covers 14 residues. CDR1 SEHNR and CDR2 FQNEAQ come from the germline V gene (reference sequence).

This rearrangement joins TRBV6-4 to TRBJ2-2; D ambiguous. Between the trimmed V and J ends, which lost 0 bases and 4 bases, there was a span of 6 bases. Germline V lookup: CDR1 MRHNA, CDR2 SNTAGT. CDR3 length: 14 residues. This chain's CDR3 is CASSDSHSTGELFF. The CDR3 nucleotides read TGTGCCAGCAGTGACTCCCACAGCACCGGGGAGCTGTTTTTT.

This clone occurred once. The CDR3 nucleotides are TGTGCCAGCAGTTTACACACAGCAACGAACACTGAAGCTTTCTTT. The encoded protein is CASSLHTATNTEAFF. This chain uses TRBV28 with TRBJ1-1, with no clear D. The V gene's germline CDR1 is MDHEN and CDR2 SYDVKM. CDR3 size: 15 residues. V was shortened by 2 bases and J by 1 base, with 11 bases between the two germline ends.

This chain joins TRBV3-1 (or the pseudogene TRBV3-2) and TRBJ2-2, with 7 bases identical to TRBD1. CDR1 is LGHDT, CDR2 YNNKEL, per germline (reference sequence). The CDR3 extends over 17 amino acids. J lost 9 bases, V lost 4 bases, and 17 bases had no gene match. The CDR3 loop is CASSLLQSGQNFRELFF. The CDR3 DNA reads as TGTGCCAGCAGCCTACTACAATCGGGACAGAATTTTAGGGAGCTGTTTTTT.

This chain uses TRBV2 with TRBJ1-5; possibly TRBD1 for D (6 bases). The CDR3 consists of 14 residues. Germline assignment: CDR1 SNHLY and CDR2 FYNNEI. The V end was cut by 8 bases, the J end by 0 bases, with 11 bases between. The CDR3 protein is CASGRGYSNQPQHF. The CDR3 region has the DNA TGTGCCAGCGGAAGGGGGTATAGCAATCAGCCCCAGCATTTT.